These 17 T cell receptor beta chains came from one sample sequenced in a study of T cells after yellow fever vaccination. In TCRdb, the 5' RACE reads were re-called with MiXCR into one record per CDR3 protein. Of 110,000 to 150,000 distinct CDR3 sequences listed, more than 6.5% are singletons. The specimen comprised CD4+ T cells sorted from PBMCs, sampled 10 days after the yellow fever booster vaccination. All receptors come from a young man who received the YFV17D yellow fever vaccine.

Ten or more counts support this clonotype. The chain carries TRBV20-1 and TRBJ2-3, with 11 bases that match TRBD2. This CDR3 is 15 amino acids long. J gave up 2 bases and V 6 bases, and 7 bases lay outside the gene matches. Germline V gene sequence: CDR1 DFQATT, CDR2 SNEGSKA (reference sequence). This CDR3 is CSARLAGGNTDTQYF. In nucleotides, the CDR3 is TGCAGTGCGCGCTTAGCGGGAGGGAACACAGATACGCAGTATTTT.

This clonotype was counted many times. The chain is built from TRBV7-2 and TRBJ1-5; possibly TRBD1 for D (5 bases). V dropped 5 bases and J dropped 1 base, with 9 bases sitting between them. Germline V lookup: CDR1 SGHTA, CDR2 FQGNSA. The CDR3 contains 14 residues. CDR3 region: CASSADRSNQPQHF. The CDR3 DNA follows: TGTGCCAGCAGCGCAGACAGAAGCAATCAGCCCCAGCATTTT.

V gene TRBV29-1 combines with J gene TRBJ2-3, with D maybe TRBD2 (5 bases). V shed 3 bases and J shed 7 bases, with 11 bases lying between them. Germline values: CDR1 SQVTM, CDR2 ANQGSEA. This CDR3 contains 12 residues. The CDR3 sequence is CSVDARVNTQYF. The CDR3, as DNA: TGCAGCGTTGACGCGAGGGTCAATACGCAGTATTTT.

This clonotype has at least ten counts. V and J are TRBV6-5 and TRBJ1-1, with D perhaps matching TRBD1 (5 bases). CDR1 and CDR2 from the germline V gene are MNHEY and SVGAGI. The ends were cut back, 2 bases at V and 12 bases at J, with 16 bases in the middle. This CDR3 contains 13 residues. The CDR3 here is CASSYNGARLPFF. CDR3 DNA sequence: TGTGCCAGCAGTTACAACGGGGCGCGTCTACCTTTCTTT.

This clonotype was observed a handful of times. The rearrangement uses TRBV5-1 and TRBJ2-6; D ambiguous. This CDR3 comprises 18 residues. In germline, CDR1 is SGHRS, CDR2 YFSETQ. Trimming shortened V by 0 bases and J by 2 bases, and 15 bases separated the two germline ends. The CDR3 DNA sequence: TGCGCCAGCAGCTTGGTACAAAGCCGTATTACTGGGGCCAACGTCCTGACTTTC. Translating gives CASSLVQSRITGANVLTF.

This clonotype was observed at least ten times. The V call is TRBV9, the J call TRBJ2-3; 9 bases map to TRBD2. The length of the CDR3 is 15 residues. The junction had 8 bases not matched to a gene; V was cut back by 6 bases and J by 3 bases. CDR1 and CDR2 (germline): SGDLS, YYNGEE. CDR3 sequence: CASTLAGGRTDTQYF. The CDR3 DNA follows: TGTGCCAGCACCTTGGCGGGAGGGCGTACAGATACGCAGTATTTT. Full variable domain (remainder filled in from reference TRBV9 and TRBJ2-3): DSGVTQTPKHLITATGQRVTLRCSPRSGDLSVYWYQQSLDQGLQFLIQYYNGEERAKGNILERFSAQQFPDLHSELNLSSLELGDSALYFCASTLAGGRTDTQYFGPGTRLTVL.

This clonotype was counted many times. The chain employs TRBV5-1 and TRBJ2-7; tentatively, D is TRBD1 or TRBD2 (6 bases each). Germline V gives CDR1 SGHRS, CDR2 YFSETQ. The CDR3 is made up of 15 amino acids. V was cut by 0 bases and J by 6 bases, with 16 bases left in between. The CDR3 nucleotides read TGCGCCAGCAGCTTGGCGGGGGACGGGGGCTCCGAGCAGTACTTC. Translating it yields CASSLAGDGGSEQYF.

This clonotype has at least ten counts. The chain uses TRBV15 and TRBJ2-3; unclear D gene. Looked up from germline, CDR1 is LNHNV and CDR2 is YYDKDF (reference sequence). Trimming cost V 9 bases and J 0 bases, with 16 bases left between them. The CDR3 is 15 amino acids. This chain's CDR3 is CATAFGRPSTDTQYF. As DNA, the CDR3 is TGTGCCACGGCCTTCGGGCGCCCTAGCACAGATACGCAGTATTTT. Combining the CDR3 with reference TRBV15 and TRBJ2-3 gives the whole variable domain DAMVIQNPRYQVTQFGKPVTLSCSQTLNHNVMYWYQQKSSQAPKLLFHYYDKDFNNEADTPDNFQSRRPNTSFCFLDIRSPGLGDTAMYLCATAFGRPSTDTQYFGPGTRLTVL.

In its sample, this clonotype was seen many times. The chain couples TRBV24-1 to TRBJ2-5; D possibly matches TRBD1 or TRBD2 (6 bases each). Trimming took 9 bases from V and 5 from J, leaving 12 bases between them. The CDR3 is 12 amino acids. CDR1 KGHDR and CDR2 SFDVKD come from the germline V gene. In DNA form, the CDR3 reads TGTGCCACCGCCTCGGGGGCGGAGACCCAGTACTTC. Its protein product is CATASGAETQYF.

Ten or more counts support this clonotype. The rearrangement links TRBV5-1 to TRBJ2-2; D not resolved. Trimming left V 4 bases short and J 1 base short, with 5 bases between. CDR1 SGHRS and CDR2 YFSETQ come from the germline V gene. CDR3 length: 13 residues. CDR3 loop: CASSPMNTGELFF. In DNA form, the CDR3 reads TGCGCCAGCAGCCCAATGAACACCGGGGAGCTGTTTTTT. Full variable domain (outside the CDR3, taken from reference TRBV5-1 and TRBJ2-2): KAGVTQTPRYLIKTRGQQVTLSCSPISGHRSVSWYQQTPGQGLQFLFEYFSETQRNKGNFPGRFSGRQFSNSRSEMNVSTLELGDSALYLCASSPMNTGELFFGEGSRLTVL.

In its sample, this clonotype was seen a few times. The rearrangement joins TRBV7-9 to TRBJ2-6; D uncertain. The V gene lost 5 bases and the J gene lost 0 bases, with 8 bases spanning the gap. The CDR3 has 15 residues. CDR1 SEHNR and CDR2 FQNEAQ come from the germline V gene (reference sequence). The CDR3 nucleotides are TGTGCCAGCAGCCCAGCCTACTCTGGGGCCAACGTCCTGACTTTC. Its protein product is CASSPAYSGANVLTF.

This clonotype has at least ten counts. The chain couples TRBV5-4 to TRBJ1-1; D not certain. This CDR3 spans 13 amino acids. Trimming took off 4 bases at V and 11 bases at J, with 18 bases between the two ends. Germline values: CDR1 SGHNT, CDR2 YYREEE (reference sequence). The CDR3 here is CASSPVPKGPAFF. The CDR3 region has the DNA TGTGCCAGCAGCCCCGTCCCAAAAGGACCGGCTTTCTTT.

The chain joins TRBV5-4 to TRBJ2-1; D may be TRBD2 (5 bases). The CDR3 is 12 amino acids. Between the trimmed V and J ends, which lost 4 bases and 14 bases, there was a span of 16 bases. The germline V gene has CDR1 SGHNT and CDR2 YYREEE (reference sequence). The CDR3 DNA sequence: TGTGCCAGCAGCAGTCGGGATGGACCGGAGTTCTTC. This codes for CASSSRDGPEFF. The whole variable domain, filled in from reference TRBV5-4 and TRBJ2-1, reads ETGVTQSPTHLIKTRGQQVTLRCSSQSGHNTVSWYQQALGQGPQFIFQYYREEENGRGNFPPRFSGLQFPNYSSELNVNALELDDSALYLCASSSRDGPEFFGPGTRLTVL.

The chain employs TRBV3-1 and TRBJ2-5; D possibly corresponds to TRBD2 (5 bases). Trimming stripped 6 bases from V and 2 bases from J, with 10 bases between. CDR1 LGHDT and CDR2 YNNKEL come from the germline V gene (reference sequence). The CDR3 consists of 13 residues. The CDR3 sequence is CASRPTTQETQYF. CDR3 bases: TGTGCCAGCAGACCGACTACTCAAGAGACCCAGTACTTC.

This clonotype showed up many times. The chain combines TRBV7-8 with TRBJ2-2, with D perhaps TRBD2 (7 bases). The CDR3 loop spans 15 amino acids. From germline, CDR1 is SGHVS and CDR2 FQNEAQ. Trimming took 3 bases from V and 11 from J, leaving 19 bases between them. The chain's CDR3 is CASSLLGGPKSELFF. The CDR3 DNA is TGTGCCAGCAGCTTGCTCGGGGGGCCAAAGAGTGAGCTGTTTTTT.

The rearrangement links TRBV18 to TRBJ2-1; no clear D gene. Trimming took off 2 bases at V and 8 bases at J, with 10 bases between the two ends. Germline V gene data show CDR1 as KGHSH and CDR2 as LQKENI. There are 13 residues in the CDR3. The CDR3 bases are TGTGCCAGCTCACCATCAAGCACTCATGAGCAGTTCTTC. Translated, it gives CASSPSSTHEQFF.

This clonotype was recorded a few times. V usage is TRBV20-1 and J usage is TRBJ2-5, with 10 bases matching TRBD2. The germline gives CDR1 DFQATT, CDR2 SNEGSKA (reference sequence). The CDR3 runs 14 residues. V shed 3 bases and J 5 bases; nucleotides not matched to a gene: 6. The CDR3 is CSARSTSGIETQYF. In DNA form, the CDR3 reads TGCAGTGCTAGGAGCACTAGCGGGATCGAGACCCAGTACTTC.